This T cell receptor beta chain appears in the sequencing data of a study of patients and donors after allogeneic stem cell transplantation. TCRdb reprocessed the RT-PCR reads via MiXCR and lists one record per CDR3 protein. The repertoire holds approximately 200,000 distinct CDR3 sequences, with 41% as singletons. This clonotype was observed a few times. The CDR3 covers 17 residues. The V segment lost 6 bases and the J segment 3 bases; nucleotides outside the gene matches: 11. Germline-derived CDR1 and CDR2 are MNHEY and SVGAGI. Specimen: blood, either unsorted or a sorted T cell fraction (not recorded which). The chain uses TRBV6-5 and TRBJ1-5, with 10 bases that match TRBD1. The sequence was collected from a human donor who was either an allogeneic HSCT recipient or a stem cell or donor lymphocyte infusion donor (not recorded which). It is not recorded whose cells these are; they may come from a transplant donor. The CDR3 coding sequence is TGTGCCAGCAGCCGGGGGGGGACAGGGGTAATCAATCAGCCCCAGCATTTT. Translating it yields CASSRGGTGVINQPQHF.